This T cell receptor beta chain emerged from a study of blood T cell repertoires in COVID-19. V was pared by 4 bases and J by 2 bases, with 4 bases of the junction left unmatched. The germline V gene encodes CDR1 SNHLY and CDR2 FYNNEI. The CDR3 contains 16 residues. Source study methods: Amplification with reference gene primers provided the estimates of nucleated cell counts. Measured with immunoSEQ multiplex PCR; TCRdb has only the in-frame clones, and not every one. The V and J calls and the clone size are those of that table, but D and trimming were determined from the DNA. This table has more than 300,000 clones, more than 75% appearing once. Participants came from about two dozen US areas, aged about 18 to 89 years.

The sequenced sample consisted of PBMCs or T cells enriched from blood (not recorded which). The rearrangement links TRBV2 to TRBJ2-3, with 12 bases aligning to TRBD2. This TCR came from a woman younger than 30 who had recovered from COVID-19. The DNA of the CDR3 is TGTGCCAGCAGTGTAACTAGCGGGGGGCTCACAGATACGCAGTATTTT. Translation gives CASSVTSGGLTDTQYF.